The source of this T cell receptor beta chain is a study of shared clonotypes between healthy human individuals. Overall study findings and caveats: Shared across four donors were around 4.7% of the naive CD4 clonotypes. The study generally estimated greater richness for naive than memory subsets. When compared with the clonotypes that were shared by all four sorted-subset donors, the non-shared clonotypes turned out to have lower generation probabilities.

The authors loaded about 200 ng DNA, roughly 33,000 T cell genomes, into sorted-subset replicate PCRs. Sequencing used immunoSEQ multiplex PCR; TCRdb keeps in-frame clones, though not all of them. The table records roughly 2.1 million clones, approximately 94% of them present only once. Naive CD8 cells, CD45RO-negative and positively selected for CCR7, excluded terminally differentiated effector memory CD45RA+ cells. Regarding this clone: The antigen is unknown.

CDR3 length: 16 residues. Germline CDR1 and CDR2: SGHNT and YENEEA. The ends were cut back, 5 bases at V and 3 bases at J, with 17 bases in the middle. The sequenced material came from naive CD8+ T cells from PBMCs. This TCR derives from a man in his late teens or twenties in good health. Some clones in this sample may be carry-over from other donors' samples. V gene TRBV11-3 combines with J gene TRBJ2-1; no clear D gene. CDR3 coding DNA: TGTGCCAGCAGCCGTAGGGATGTGGGTTTCTACAATGAGCAGTTCTTC. Its protein product is CASSRRDVGFYNEQFF.